The 17 T cell receptor beta chains below come from one sample, sequenced in a study of blood T cell repertoires in COVID-19. Assay: immunoSEQ multiplex PCR; the TCRdb copy retains only in-frame clones and omits some. The repertoire consists of 150,000 to 200,000 clones, with 70% to 85% occurring once and the leading ten covering 17%. The specimen sequenced was PBMCs or T cells enriched from blood (not recorded which). These receptors all come from a woman in her fifties or sixties who had recovered from COVID-19.

This clone was observed at least ten times. V and J are TRBV5-1 and TRBJ2-7, with 14 bases fitting TRBD2. The J segment lost 5 bases and the V segment lost 3 bases, leaving 4 bases of the junction unmatched. In germline, CDR1 is SGHRS, CDR2 YFSETQ. The CDR3 has 15 amino acids. CDR3 sequence: CASSYLGLAGDEQYF. The DNA for the CDR3 is TGCGCCAGCAGCTACCTGGGACTAGCGGGAGACGAGCAGTACTTC.

DNA for the CDR3: TGTGCCAGCAGCTTAGCTAGTTACGATGAGCAGTTCTTC. It translates to CASSLASYDEQFF. The chain links TRBV7-3 to TRBJ2-1; D call uncertain. The V end was cut by 2 bases, the J end by 8 bases, with 10 bases between. The length of the CDR3 is 13 residues. CDR1 SGHTA and CDR2 FQGTGA come from the germline V gene.

This chain joins TRBV27 and TRBJ1-5; possibly TRBD1 for D (5 bases). Germline values: CDR1 MNHEY, CDR2 SMNVEV (reference sequence). The CDR3 is made up of 16 amino acids. V gave up 2 bases and J gave up 2 bases, with 13 bases separating them. CDR3 amino acids: CASSLGGLLGNQPQHF. The CDR3 DNA reads TGTGCCAGCAGTTTAGGGGGACTCTTAGGCAATCAGCCCCAGCATTTT.

The rearrangement joins TRBV7-2 to TRBJ1-5; 8 positions agree with TRBD1. Germline values: CDR1 SGHTA, CDR2 FQGNSA. This CDR3 contains 15 residues. V lost 5 bases to trimming and J lost 1 base; unmatched junction nucleotides: 4. CDR3 DNA sequence: TGTGCCAGCAGCCCCAGGACAGGGAGCAATCAGCCCCAGCATTTT. It encodes CASSPRTGSNQPQHF.

There are a few counts of this clone. This chain joins TRBV5-1 and TRBJ1-1, with 8 bases matching TRBD1. Looked up from germline, CDR1 is SGHRS and CDR2 is YFSETQ. After removal of 3 bases from V and 4 bases from J, the junction contained 11 bases not matched to a gene. The CDR3 has 16 amino acids. CDR3 in amino acids: CASSWGAGGRVTEAFF. The CDR3 bases are TGCGCCAGCAGCTGGGGCGCAGGGGGCAGGGTCACTGAAGCTTTCTTT.

The rearrangement uses TRBV3-1 (or the pseudogene TRBV3-2) and TRBJ1-2; TRBD1 is a possible D gene (5 bases). V was trimmed by 4 bases and J by 4 bases, leaving 28 bases between them. This CDR3 region has 19 residues. Germline V gene lookup returns CDR1 LGHDT and CDR2 YNNKEL (reference sequence). CDR3 nucleotides: TGTGCCAGCAGCCCGGGGGGAAAAGTGGGCGGTGCGGGGTCCTATGGCTACACCTTC. This translates into CASSPGGKVGGAGSYGYTF.

This chain joins TRBV5-1 and TRBJ1-1, with 7 bases fitting TRBD1. Germline loops: CDR1 SGHRS, CDR2 YFSETQ. The CDR3 totals 15 residues. Trimming took 3 bases from V and 2 from J; bases not matched to a gene: 7. The CDR3 is CASSSVTGTNTEAFF. For the CDR3, the DNA is TGCGCCAGCAGCTCGGTGACAGGGACTAACACTGAAGCTTTCTTT.

This sequence joins TRBV20-1 and TRBJ1-5; TRBD1 agrees at 8 bases. Germline CDR1 reads DFQATT; CDR2 reads SNEGSKA (reference sequence). This CDR3 has 16 residues. The V segment lost 3 bases and the J segment 1 base; nucleotides outside the gene matches: 8. The CDR3 spells CSASQGASSSNQPQHF. CDR3 DNA sequence: TGCAGTGCTAGTCAGGGGGCGTCTTCAAGCAATCAGCCCCAGCATTTT.

The chain is built from TRBV12-3 or TRBV12-4 and TRBJ2-5; maybe TRBD1 (5 bases). The V and J ends lost 6 bases and 5 bases respectively, with 13 bases between them. This CDR3 spans 13 amino acids. CDR3 in DNA: TGTGCCAGCAGCCGGAACAGGTGGGAGACCCAGTACTTC. Translation gives CASSRNRWETQYF.

This sequence joins TRBV6-5 and TRBJ2-2; TRBD1 matches at 7 bases. CDR1 is MNHEY, CDR2 SVGAGI, per germline. The CDR3 has 14 residues. V trimming: 5 bases; J trimming: 6 bases; junction bases outside the gene matches: 6. The DNA of the CDR3 is TGTGCCAGCAGTCGAGGGGGCGCGCCCGGGGAGCTGTTTTTT. Encoded protein: CASSRGGAPGELFF.

This chain connects TRBV2 to TRBJ2-7; 9 bases line up with TRBD1. The CDR3 loop spans 14 amino acids. With 6 bases clipped from V and 5 bases from J, the junction kept 8 bases outside the gene matches. Germline CDR1 reads SNHLY; CDR2 reads FYNNEI. The CDR3 region is CASRTGQGTHEQYF. The CDR3 DNA reads TGTGCCAGCAGAACGGGACAGGGAACCCACGAGCAGTACTTC. Complete variable domain (other parts from reference TRBV2 and TRBJ2-7): EPEVTQTPSHQVTQMGQEVILRCVPISNHLYFYWYRQILGQKVEFLVSFYNNEISEKSEIFDDQFSVERPDGSNFTLKIRSTKLEDSAMYFCASRTGQGTHEQYFGPGTRLTVT.

The chain joins TRBV6-5 to TRBJ1-1; D unresolved. The CDR3 extends over 13 amino acids. V was cut by 7 bases and J by 6 bases, with 15 bases left in between. In germline, CDR1 is MNHEY, CDR2 SVGAGI. The CDR3: CASTPARVSEAFF. The CDR3 nucleotides read TGTGCCAGCACTCCGGCGAGGGTATCTGAAGCTTTCTTT.

The chain links TRBV11-2 to TRBJ1-4; no reliable D call. CDR3 size: 13 residues. Germline V gene lookup returns CDR1 SGHAT and CDR2 FQNNGV. With 4 bases removed from V and 7 bases from J, the gap between germline ends came to 10 bases. The CDR3 reads CASSSHLAEKLFF. CDR3 in DNA: TGTGCCAGCAGCTCCCATTTAGCTGAAAAACTGTTTTTT.

This chain connects TRBV6-1 to TRBJ2-3, with D maybe TRBD2 (6 bases). V was trimmed by 3 bases and J by 6 bases, leaving 16 bases between them. This CDR3 is 15 amino acids long. Looked up from germline, CDR1 is MNHNS and CDR2 is SASEGT. CDR3 region: CASSDGAGTIDTQYF. CDR3 coding DNA: TGTGCCAGCAGTGATGGGGCGGGAACCATCGATACGCAGTATTTT.

The rearrangement uses TRBV2 and TRBJ1-2; D unclear. V lost 6 bases, J lost 1 base, and 6 bases lay in between. Germline V gene data show CDR1 as SNHLY and CDR2 as FYNNEI. The CDR3 has 12 residues. The CDR3 sequence: CASSGGNYGYTF. The CDR3 DNA sequence: TGTGCCAGCAGCGGCGGTAACTATGGCTACACCTTC.

In DNA, the CDR3 is TGTGCCAGCAGTTACTCGACAGCTGAAGCTTTCTTT. It yields the protein CASSYSTAEAFF. The rearrangement joins TRBV6-2 or TRBV6-3 to TRBJ1-1, with D possibly TRBD1 on 5 matching bases. This CDR3 has 12 amino acids. CDR1 and CDR2 from the germline V gene are MNHEY and SVGEGT. Between the trimmed V and J ends, which lost 0 bases and 6 bases, there was a span of 5 bases.

The chain uses TRBV6-6 and TRBJ1-3, with D possibly being TRBD1 (6 bases). The V gene's germline CDR1 is MNHNY and CDR2 SVGAGI (reference sequence). V lost 4 bases, J lost 0 bases, and 10 bases lay in between. The CDR3 loop spans 15 amino acids. The CDR3 sequence: CASSWDITSGNTIYF. In nucleotides, the CDR3 is TGTGCCAGCAGTTGGGACATTACCTCTGGAAACACCATATATTTT.